The clone carrying this TCR beta chain was detected a few times. The CDR3 contains 14 residues. The V gene's germline CDR1 is LNHDA and CDR2 SQIVND (reference sequence). V lost 6 bases, J lost 5 bases, and 3 bases stayed unmatched. This specimen comes from a study of blood T cell repertoires in COVID-19. Study details: Acute and convalescent COVID-19 samples came from the United States, Italy and Spain. Sources were T cells, B-cell-depleted T cells, or PBMCs; the material itself was cDNA or gDNA.

As originally analysed: Using reference gene primer amplification, nucleated cell counts were estimated. The table came from immunoSEQ multiplex PCR; TCRdb's copy has only in-frame clones and leaves some out. The V and J calls and clone size are taken from that table; D and trimming were inferred from the DNA. The table has 94,000 or so clones, around 90% seen once. Sequencing used peripheral blood. This TCR was sampled from a woman in her 70s with acute or convalescent COVID-19. This rearrangement joins TRBV19 to TRBJ1-5, with 11 bases aligning to TRBD1. DNA for the CDR3: TGTGCCAGTAGGCCGGGACAGGGGGATCAGCCCCAGCATTTT. This encodes CASRPGQGDQPQHF.